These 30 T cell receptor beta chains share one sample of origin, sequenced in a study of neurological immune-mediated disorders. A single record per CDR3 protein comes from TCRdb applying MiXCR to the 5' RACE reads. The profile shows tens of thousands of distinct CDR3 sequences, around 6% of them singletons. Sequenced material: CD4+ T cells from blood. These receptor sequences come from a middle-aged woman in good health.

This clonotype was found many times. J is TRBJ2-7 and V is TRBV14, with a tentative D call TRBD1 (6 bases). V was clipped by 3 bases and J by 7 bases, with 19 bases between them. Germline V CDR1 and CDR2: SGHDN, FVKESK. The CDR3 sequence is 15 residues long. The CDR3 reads CASSQMPQRRGEQYF. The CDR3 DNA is TGTGCCAGCAGCCAGATGCCCCAGCGCAGGGGTGAGCAGTACTTC.

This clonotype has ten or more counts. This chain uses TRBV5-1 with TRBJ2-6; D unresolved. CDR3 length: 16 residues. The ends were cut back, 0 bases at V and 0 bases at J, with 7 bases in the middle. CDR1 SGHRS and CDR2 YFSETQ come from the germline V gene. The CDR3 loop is CASSLDPSSGANVLTF. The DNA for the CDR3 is TGCGCCAGCAGCTTGGATCCGAGCTCTGGGGCCAACGTCCTGACTTTC.

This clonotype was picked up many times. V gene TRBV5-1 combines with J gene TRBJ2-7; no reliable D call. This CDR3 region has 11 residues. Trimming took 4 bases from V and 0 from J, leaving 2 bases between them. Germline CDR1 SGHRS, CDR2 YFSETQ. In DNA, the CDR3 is TGCGCCAGCAGCGACTCCTACGAGCAGTACTTC. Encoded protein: CASSDSYEQYF.

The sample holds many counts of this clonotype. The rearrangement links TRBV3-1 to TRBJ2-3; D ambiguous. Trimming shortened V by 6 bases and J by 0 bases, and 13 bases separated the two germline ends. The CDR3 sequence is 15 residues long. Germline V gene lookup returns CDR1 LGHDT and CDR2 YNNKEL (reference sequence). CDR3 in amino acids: CASRKSQFSTDTQYF. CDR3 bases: TGTGCCAGCAGAAAGTCTCAGTTTAGCACAGATACGCAGTATTTT.

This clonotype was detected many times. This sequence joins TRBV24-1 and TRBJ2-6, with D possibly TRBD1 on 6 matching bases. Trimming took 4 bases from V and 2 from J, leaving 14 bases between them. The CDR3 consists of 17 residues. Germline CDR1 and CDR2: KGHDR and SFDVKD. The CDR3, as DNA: TGTGCCACCAGTGACCTCCCCAACAGGGCTGGGGCCAACGTCCTGACTTTC. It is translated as CATSDLPNRAGANVLTF.

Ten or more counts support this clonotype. CDR3 residues: CSADDRGGADTQYF. CDR3 nucleotides: TGCAGTGCTGATGACAGGGGGGGTGCGGATACGCAGTATTTT. This chain uses TRBV20-1 with TRBJ2-3, with 9 bases that match TRBD1. The V gene end was trimmed by 5 bases and the J gene end by 6 bases; junction bases not matched to a gene: 9. CDR3 length: 14 residues. Germline V gene data show CDR1 as DFQATT and CDR2 as SNEGSKA (reference sequence).

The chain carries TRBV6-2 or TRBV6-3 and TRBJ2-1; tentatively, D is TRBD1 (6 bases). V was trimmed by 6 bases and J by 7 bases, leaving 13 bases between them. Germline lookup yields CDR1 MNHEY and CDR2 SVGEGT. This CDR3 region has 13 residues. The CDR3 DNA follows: TGTGCCAGCAGGAGTACAGGGATGAATGAGCAGTTCTTC. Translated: CASRSTGMNEQFF.

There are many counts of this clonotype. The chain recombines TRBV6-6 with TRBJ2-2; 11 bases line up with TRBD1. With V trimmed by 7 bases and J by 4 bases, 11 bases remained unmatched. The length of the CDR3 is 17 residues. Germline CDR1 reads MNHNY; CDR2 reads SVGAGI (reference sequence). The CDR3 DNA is TGTGCCAGCACCACCCGCCGGGGACAGGGGGGCACCGGGGAGCTGTTTTTT. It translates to CASTTRRGQGGTGELFF.

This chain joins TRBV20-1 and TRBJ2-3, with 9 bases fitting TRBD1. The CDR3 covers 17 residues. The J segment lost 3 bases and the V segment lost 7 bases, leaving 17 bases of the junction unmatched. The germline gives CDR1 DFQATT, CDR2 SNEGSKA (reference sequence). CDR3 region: CSGSASSPGTGTDTQYF. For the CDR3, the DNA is TGCAGTGGTAGCGCCAGCAGCCCCGGGACAGGGACAGATACGCAGTATTTT.

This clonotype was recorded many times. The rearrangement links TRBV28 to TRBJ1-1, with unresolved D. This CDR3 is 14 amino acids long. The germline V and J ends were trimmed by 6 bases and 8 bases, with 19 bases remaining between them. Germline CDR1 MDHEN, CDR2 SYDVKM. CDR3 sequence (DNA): TGTGCCAGCAGACACGACGGAGGAAATTGGGAAGCTTTCTTT. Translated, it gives CASRHDGGNWEAFF. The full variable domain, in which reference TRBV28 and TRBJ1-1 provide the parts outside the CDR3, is DVKVTQSSRYLVKRTGEKVFLECVQDMDHENMFWYRQDPGLGLRLIYFSYDVKMKEKGDIPEGYSVSREKKERFSLILESASTNQTSMYLCASRHDGGNWEAFFGQGTRLTVV.

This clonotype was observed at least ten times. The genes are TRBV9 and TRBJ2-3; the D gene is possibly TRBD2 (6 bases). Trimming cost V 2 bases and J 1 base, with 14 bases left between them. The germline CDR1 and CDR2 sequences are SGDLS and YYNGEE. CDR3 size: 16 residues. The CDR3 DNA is TGTGCCAGCAGCGTCGCTTTGGCGGGGCGCACAGATACGCAGTATTTT. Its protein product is CASSVALAGRTDTQYF.

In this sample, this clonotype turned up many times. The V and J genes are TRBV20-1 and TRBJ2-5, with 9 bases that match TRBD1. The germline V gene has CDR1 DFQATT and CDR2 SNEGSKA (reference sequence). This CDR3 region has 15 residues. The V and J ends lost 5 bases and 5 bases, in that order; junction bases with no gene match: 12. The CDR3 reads CSAPKYRGQGETQYF. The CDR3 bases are TGCAGTGCTCCCAAGTACAGGGGGCAAGGGGAGACCCAGTACTTC.

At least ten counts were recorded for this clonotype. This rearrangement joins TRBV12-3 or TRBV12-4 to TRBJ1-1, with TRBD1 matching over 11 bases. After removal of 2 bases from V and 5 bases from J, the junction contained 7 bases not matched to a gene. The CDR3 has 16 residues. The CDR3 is CASSLRTGGLGTEAFF. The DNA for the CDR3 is TGTGCCAGCAGTTTAAGGACAGGGGGCTTAGGGACTGAAGCTTTCTTT.

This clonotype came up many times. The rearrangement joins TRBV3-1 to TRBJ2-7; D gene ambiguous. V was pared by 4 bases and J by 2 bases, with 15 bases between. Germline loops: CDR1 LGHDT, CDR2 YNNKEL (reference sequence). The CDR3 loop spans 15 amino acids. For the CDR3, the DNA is TGTGCCAGCAGCCCACAGTTTTCTGCTACCTACGAGCAGTACTTC. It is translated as CASSPQFSATYEQYF.

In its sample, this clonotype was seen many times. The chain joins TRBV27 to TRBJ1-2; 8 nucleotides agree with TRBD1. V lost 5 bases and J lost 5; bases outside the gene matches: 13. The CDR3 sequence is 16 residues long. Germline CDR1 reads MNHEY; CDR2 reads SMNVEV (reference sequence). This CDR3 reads CASSPGTGGRKYGYTF. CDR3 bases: TGTGCCAGCAGTCCAGGGACAGGTGGGCGGAAGTATGGCTACACCTTC.

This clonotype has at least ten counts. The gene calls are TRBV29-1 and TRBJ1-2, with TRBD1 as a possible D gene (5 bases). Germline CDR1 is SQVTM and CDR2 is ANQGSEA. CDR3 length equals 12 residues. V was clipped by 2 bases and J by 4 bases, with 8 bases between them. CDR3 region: CSVEQGGYGYTF. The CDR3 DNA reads TGCAGCGTTGAACAGGGAGGCTATGGCTACACCTTC.

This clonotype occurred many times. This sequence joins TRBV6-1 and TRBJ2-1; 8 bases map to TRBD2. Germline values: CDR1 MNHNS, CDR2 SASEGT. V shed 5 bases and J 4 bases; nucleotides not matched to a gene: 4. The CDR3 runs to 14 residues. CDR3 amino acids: CASSKGLGYNEQFF. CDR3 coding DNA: TGTGCCAGCAGTAAGGGACTAGGATACAATGAGCAGTTCTTC.

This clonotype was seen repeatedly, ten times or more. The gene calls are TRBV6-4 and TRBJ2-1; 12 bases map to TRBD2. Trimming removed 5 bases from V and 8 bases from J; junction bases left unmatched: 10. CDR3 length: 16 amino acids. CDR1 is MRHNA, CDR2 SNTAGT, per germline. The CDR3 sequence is CASSPSGRGTGDEQFF. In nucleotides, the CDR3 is TGTGCCAGCAGTCCTAGCGGGAGGGGAACCGGCGATGAGCAGTTCTTC.

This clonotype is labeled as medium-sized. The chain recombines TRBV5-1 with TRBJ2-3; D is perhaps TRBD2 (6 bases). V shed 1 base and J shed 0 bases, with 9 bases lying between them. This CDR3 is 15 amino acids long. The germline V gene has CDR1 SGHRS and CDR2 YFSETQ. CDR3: CASSLSSVSTDTQYF. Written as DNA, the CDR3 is TGCGCCAGCAGCTTGTCTAGCGTAAGCACAGATACGCAGTATTTT.

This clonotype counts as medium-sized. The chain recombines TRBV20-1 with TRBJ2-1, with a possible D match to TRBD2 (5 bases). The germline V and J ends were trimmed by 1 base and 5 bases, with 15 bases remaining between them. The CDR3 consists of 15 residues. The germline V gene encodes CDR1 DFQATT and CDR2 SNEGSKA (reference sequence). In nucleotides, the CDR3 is TGCAGTGCTAGAGTGGGCTTTTCCGGGAACAATGAGCAGTTCTTC. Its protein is CSARVGFSGNNEQFF.

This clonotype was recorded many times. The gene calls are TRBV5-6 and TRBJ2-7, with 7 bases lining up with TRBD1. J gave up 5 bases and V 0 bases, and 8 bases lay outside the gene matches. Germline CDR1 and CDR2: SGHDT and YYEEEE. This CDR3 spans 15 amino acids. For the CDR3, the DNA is TGTGCCAGCAGCTTGGTCACCCAGGGGGTCCACGAGCAGTACTTC. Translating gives CASSLVTQGVHEQYF.

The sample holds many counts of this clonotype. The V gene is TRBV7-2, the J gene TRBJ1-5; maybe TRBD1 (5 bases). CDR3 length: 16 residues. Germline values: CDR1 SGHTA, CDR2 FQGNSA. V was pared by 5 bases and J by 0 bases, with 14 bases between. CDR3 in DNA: TGTGCCAGCAGCCCACAGGAAGCGGATAGCAATCAGCCCCAGCATTTT. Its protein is CASSPQEADSNQPQHF. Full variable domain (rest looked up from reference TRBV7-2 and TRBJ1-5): GAGVSQSPSNKVTEKGKDVELRCDPISGHTALYWYRQSLGQGLEFLIYFQGNSAPDKSGLPSDRFSAERTGGSVSTLTIQRTQQEDSAVYLCASSPQEADSNQPQHFGDGTRLSIL.

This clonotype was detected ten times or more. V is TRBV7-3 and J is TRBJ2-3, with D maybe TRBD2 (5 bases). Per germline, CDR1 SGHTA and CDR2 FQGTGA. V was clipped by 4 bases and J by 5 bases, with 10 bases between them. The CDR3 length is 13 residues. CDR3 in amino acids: CASSSGWKDTQYF. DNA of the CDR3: TGTGCCAGCAGCTCGGGGTGGAAAGATACGCAGTATTTT.

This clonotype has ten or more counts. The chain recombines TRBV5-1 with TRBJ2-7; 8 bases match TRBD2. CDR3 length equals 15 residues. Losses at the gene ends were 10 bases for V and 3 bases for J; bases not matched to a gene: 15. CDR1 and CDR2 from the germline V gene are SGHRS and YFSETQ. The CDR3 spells CASRRLREANYEQYF. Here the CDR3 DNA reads TGCGCCTCCCGGAGGTTGCGGGAGGCAAACTACGAGCAGTACTTC.

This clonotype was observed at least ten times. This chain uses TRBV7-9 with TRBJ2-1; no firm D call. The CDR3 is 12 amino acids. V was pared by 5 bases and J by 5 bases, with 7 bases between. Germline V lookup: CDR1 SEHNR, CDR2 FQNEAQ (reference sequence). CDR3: CASSVADNEQFF. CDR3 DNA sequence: TGTGCCAGCAGCGTGGCGGACAATGAGCAGTTCTTC.

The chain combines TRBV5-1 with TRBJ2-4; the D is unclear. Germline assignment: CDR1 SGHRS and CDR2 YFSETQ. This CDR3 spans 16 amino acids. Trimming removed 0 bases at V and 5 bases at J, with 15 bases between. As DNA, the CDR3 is TGCGCCAGCAGCTTGGGACCTGAACGGATACAAAACATTCAGTACTTC. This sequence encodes CASSLGPERIQNIQYF.

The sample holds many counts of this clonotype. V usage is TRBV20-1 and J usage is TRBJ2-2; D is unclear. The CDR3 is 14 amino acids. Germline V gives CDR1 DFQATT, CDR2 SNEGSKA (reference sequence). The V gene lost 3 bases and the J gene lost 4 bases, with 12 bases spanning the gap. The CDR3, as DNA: TGCAGTGCTAGGACAATTGGCCCCACCGGGGAGCTGTTTTTT. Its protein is CSARTIGPTGELFF.

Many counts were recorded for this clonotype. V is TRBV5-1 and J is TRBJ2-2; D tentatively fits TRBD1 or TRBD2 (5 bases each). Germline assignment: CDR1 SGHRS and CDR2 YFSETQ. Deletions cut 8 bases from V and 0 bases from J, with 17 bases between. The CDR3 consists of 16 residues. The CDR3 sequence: CASGQGGGPNTGELFF. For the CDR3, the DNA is TGCGCCAGTGGGCAAGGTGGGGGTCCGAACACCGGGGAGCTGTTTTTT. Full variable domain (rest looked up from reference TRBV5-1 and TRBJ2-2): KAGVTQTPRYLIKTRGQQVTLSCSPISGHRSVSWYQQTPGQGLQFLFEYFSETQRNKGNFPGRFSGRQFSNSRSEMNVSTLELGDSALYLCASGQGGGPNTGELFFGEGSRLTVL.

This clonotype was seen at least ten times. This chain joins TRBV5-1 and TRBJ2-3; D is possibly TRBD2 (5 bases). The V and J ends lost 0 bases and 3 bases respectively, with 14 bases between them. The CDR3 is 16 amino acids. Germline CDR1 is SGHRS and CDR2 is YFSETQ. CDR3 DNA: TGCGCCAGCAGCTTGGTAGCGTCAACCTGGACAGATACGCAGTATTTT. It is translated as CASSLVASTWTDTQYF.

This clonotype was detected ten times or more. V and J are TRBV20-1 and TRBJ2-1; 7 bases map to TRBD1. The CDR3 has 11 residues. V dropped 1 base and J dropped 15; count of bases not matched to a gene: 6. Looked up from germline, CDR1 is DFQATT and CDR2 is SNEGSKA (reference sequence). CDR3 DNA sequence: TGCAGTGCTAGAGCTGATGGGACAGCGTTCTTC. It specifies CSARADGTAFF.